Below are 18 T cell receptor beta chains sequenced from a single sample in a study of T cell responses to AZD1222 COVID-19 vaccine. Assay used: immunoSEQ multiplex PCR; TCRdb lists only in-frame clones, some missing. The sample lists approximately 140,000 clones, 80% to 85% seen once, with about 4% in the top ten. Sequencing was performed on peripheral blood, taken on day 0 of MenACWY control vaccination. The receptors were sampled from an adult in good health.

The rearrangement joins TRBV6-5 to TRBJ1-2; D uncertain. The germline V gene encodes CDR1 MNHEY and CDR2 SVGAGI. Trimming removed 7 bases from V and 6 bases from J, with 15 bases in between. The CDR3 has 13 amino acids. This chain's CDR3 is CASKRTVADGYTF. The CDR3 DNA reads TGTGCCAGCAAAAGGACCGTGGCGGATGGCTACACCTTC.

The J gene is TRBJ2-1, the V gene TRBV24-1, with D possibly TRBD2 on 7 matching bases. CDR1 and CDR2 (germline): KGHDR, SFDVKD. This CDR3 is built from 16 residues. Trimming shortened V by 0 bases and J by 3 bases, and 11 bases separated the two germline ends. CDR3: CATSDLRGGVYNEQFF. The CDR3 nucleotides read TGTGCCACCAGTGATTTGAGGGGGGGTGTCTACAATGAGCAGTTCTTC.

The gene calls are TRBV2 and TRBJ2-7; 11 nucleotides line up with TRBD2. The germline V gene has CDR1 SNHLY and CDR2 FYNNEI. J lost 2 bases, V lost 5 bases, and 2 bases had no gene match. CDR3 length: 14 amino acids. The CDR3 is CASSRGLAAYEQYF. As DNA, the CDR3 is TGTGCCAGCAGTAGGGGACTAGCGGCCTACGAGCAGTACTTC.

V gene TRBV20-1 combines with J gene TRBJ2-5, with 8 positions matching TRBD1. Germline lookup yields CDR1 DFQATT and CDR2 SNEGSKA (reference sequence). The CDR3 extends over 16 amino acids. V dropped 3 bases and J dropped 5; count of bases not matched to a gene: 14. CDR3 residues: CSASLNDRGRFETQYF. CDR3 nucleotide sequence: TGCAGTGCTAGTCTTAATGACAGGGGAAGGTTTGAGACCCAGTACTTC.

V usage is TRBV29-1 and J usage is TRBJ2-3; TRBD2 matches at 10 bases. CDR3 length equals 13 residues. Per germline, CDR1 SQVTM and CDR2 ANQGSEA. J lost 5 bases, V lost 7 bases, and 6 bases had no gene match. The CDR3 spells CSGAGGDIDTQYF. The CDR3 DNA reads as TGCAGCGGAGCGGGGGGGGATATAGATACGCAGTATTTT.

The chain links TRBV3-1 (or the pseudogene TRBV3-2) to TRBJ1-5; D is unresolved. Trimming stripped 3 bases from V and 15 bases from J, with 21 bases between. The germline gives CDR1 LGHDT, CDR2 YNNKEL (reference sequence). The CDR3 covers 14 residues. CDR3 in DNA: TGTGCCAGCAGCCATGGACGCGTCAGCCCCAGCATGCATTTT. This translates into CASSHGRVSPSMHF.

The rearrangement links TRBV9 to TRBJ2-4, with D perhaps matching TRBD1 or TRBD2 (6 bases each). The CDR3 is made up of 15 amino acids. Per the germline V gene, CDR1 is SGDLS and CDR2 is YYNGEE. V lost 4 bases and J 4 bases, leaving 15 bases between the germline ends. CDR3 coding DNA: TGTGCCAGCAGCCCGGGAGCTAGGGGGAAAAACATTCAGTACTTC. Its protein product is CASSPGARGKNIQYF.

V is TRBV18 and J is TRBJ1-3; weak D call: TRBD1 (5 bases). V was cut by 6 bases and J by 8 bases, with 8 bases left in between. This CDR3 comprises 11 residues. CDR1 and CDR2 from the germline V gene are KGHSH and LQKENI. CDR3 nucleotides: TGTGCCAGCTCCCTAGGGGACACCATATATTTT. Translating gives CASSLGDTIYF.

V is TRBV7-2 and J is TRBJ2-3; D ambiguous. Deletions cut 5 bases from V and 3 bases from J, with 18 bases between. The germline V gene has CDR1 SGHTA and CDR2 FQGNSA. The CDR3 consists of 16 residues. The CDR3 region is CASSDRPVLETDTQYF. CDR3 nucleotides: TGTGCCAGCAGCGATAGGCCCGTCCTAGAGACAGATACGCAGTATTTT.

This rearrangement joins TRBV5-5 to TRBJ1-5; D is unclear. Looked up from germline, CDR1 is SGHKS and CDR2 is YYEKEE (reference sequence). The CDR3 has 13 amino acids. V lost 1 base, J lost 6 bases, and 8 bases lay in between. DNA of the CDR3: TGTGCCAGCAGCTTGCGGGAGGGTCAGCCCCAGCATTTT. Translating it yields CASSLREGQPQHF.

This clone has only a few counts. This chain joins TRBV3-1 (or the pseudogene TRBV3-2) and TRBJ1-6; D uncertain. The germline gives CDR1 LGHDT, CDR2 YNNKEL (reference sequence). The V end was cut by 0 bases, the J end by 0 bases, with 12 bases between. The length of the CDR3 is 18 residues. The CDR3: CASSQDYPGSSYNSPLHF. The CDR3, as DNA: TGTGCCAGCAGCCAAGATTATCCAGGAAGCTCCTATAATTCACCCCTCCACTTT.

V and J are TRBV7-2 and TRBJ1-2; tentative D call: TRBD1 (6 bases). The germline gives CDR1 SGHTA, CDR2 FQGNSA. Trimming left V 2 bases short and J 4 bases short, with 11 bases between. The CDR3 extends over 14 amino acids. The CDR3 protein is CASSLSQGLYGYTF. Written as DNA, the CDR3 is TGTGCCAGCAGCTTATCTCAGGGGCTCTATGGCTACACCTTC.

This sequence joins TRBV7-6 and TRBJ2-2, with TRBD2 identical over 9 bases. The CDR3 consists of 17 residues. J lost 5 bases, V lost 1 base, and 8 bases had no gene match. The germline V gene has CDR1 SGHVS and CDR2 FNYEAQ. The CDR3, as DNA: TGTGCCAGCAGCTTAGGGGCAGCGGGGGGACAAACCGGGGAGCTGTTTTTT. Its translation: CASSLGAAGGQTGELFF.

V usage is TRBV3-1 (or the pseudogene TRBV3-2) and J usage is TRBJ1-2; tentatively, D is TRBD1 (5 bases). CDR1 and CDR2 (germline): LGHDT, YNNKEL (reference sequence). V was trimmed by 6 bases and J by 6 bases, leaving 20 bases between them. This CDR3 contains 15 residues. In DNA form, the CDR3 reads TGTGCCAGCAGGTTGACAGCTTCGGGAGGTCATGGCTACACCTTC. Amino acids: CASRLTASGGHGYTF.

The V and J genes are TRBV25-1 and TRBJ1-2; D ambiguous. The CDR3 totals 12 residues. In germline, CDR1 is MGHDK, CDR2 SYGVNS. V lost 3 bases and J 4 bases, leaving 6 bases between the germline ends. The CDR3 loop reads CASSEAVYGYTF. CDR3 nucleotides: TGTGCCAGCAGTGAGGCAGTCTATGGCTACACCTTC.

The chain joins TRBV29-1 to TRBJ1-2; D is uncertain. Germline V CDR1 and CDR2: SQVTM, ANQGSEA. The CDR3 loop spans 14 amino acids. V was shortened by 1 base and J by 0 bases, with 9 bases between the two germline ends. The DNA of the CDR3 is TGCAGCGTTGAAGGACGCGCAACTAACTATGGCTACACCTTC. Its protein product is CSVEGRATNYGYTF.

V gene TRBV6-2 or TRBV6-3 combines with J gene TRBJ1-5; D gene uncertain. Per germline, CDR1 MNHEY and CDR2 SVGEGT. Trimming left V 0 bases short and J 0 bases short, with 15 bases between. CDR3 length: 18 residues. Here the CDR3 DNA reads TGTGCCAGCAGTTACTCGATTAAGAGTGGGTATAGCAATCAGCCCCAGCATTTT. Its translation is CASSYSIKSGYSNQPQHF.

The chain is built from TRBV27 and TRBJ1-6, with D unclear. Germline assignment: CDR1 MNHEY and CDR2 SMNVEV (reference sequence). CDR3 length equals 13 residues. V lost 6 bases and J 2 bases, leaving 5 bases between the germline ends. In DNA form, the CDR3 reads TGTGCCAGCAGCTTAACCTATAATTCACCCCTCCACTTT. Translating it yields CASSLTYNSPLHF.